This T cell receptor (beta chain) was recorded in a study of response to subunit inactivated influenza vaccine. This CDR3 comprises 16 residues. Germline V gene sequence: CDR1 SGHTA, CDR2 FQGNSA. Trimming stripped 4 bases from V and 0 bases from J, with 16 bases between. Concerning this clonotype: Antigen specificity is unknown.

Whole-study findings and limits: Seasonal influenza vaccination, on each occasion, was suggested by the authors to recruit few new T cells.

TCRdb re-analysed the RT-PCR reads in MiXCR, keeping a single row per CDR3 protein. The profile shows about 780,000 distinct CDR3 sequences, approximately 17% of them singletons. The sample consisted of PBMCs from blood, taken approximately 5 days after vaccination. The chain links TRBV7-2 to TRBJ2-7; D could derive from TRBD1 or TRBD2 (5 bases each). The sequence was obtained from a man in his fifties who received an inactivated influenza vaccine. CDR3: CASSWDGAASSYEQYF. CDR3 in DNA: TGTGCCAGCAGCTGGGACGGAGCCGCGAGCTCCTACGAGCAGTACTTC.